This entry concerns a single TCR beta chain. Antigen unknown. This sample stems from a study of OX40 agonist ivuxolimab in advanced cancers. For the study at large: Patients took ivuxolimab, an agonistic anti-OX40 (CD134) antibody. Study-wide points: Dosing at 0.1 to 3.0 mg/kg was accompanied by clonal expansion of CD4+ and CD8+ blood T cells by week 6.

There are 16 residues in the CDR3. J was trimmed by 7 bases and V by 5 bases; bases with no gene match: 6. The germline CDR1 and CDR2 sequences are SEHNR and FQNEAQ (reference sequence). The repertoire was sequenced with immunoSEQ multiplex PCR; TCRdb's copy has only in-frame clones and lacks some. The sample holds under 40,000 clones; over 60% are singletons and the top ten take 7.5% to 10%. The sequencing used CD4+ or CD8+ T cells sorted from blood, collected in a trial of the OX40 agonist ivuxolimab. V usage is TRBV7-9 and J usage is TRBJ2-4; TRBD2 matches 15 bases. The receptor was derived from an adult with an advanced solid tumor such as melanoma, head and neck, liver or kidney cancer. CDR3 coding DNA: TGTGCCAGCAGCAGCGGGACTAGCGGGAGGAGGAACATTCAGTACTTC. Translation: CASSSGTSGRRNIQYF.